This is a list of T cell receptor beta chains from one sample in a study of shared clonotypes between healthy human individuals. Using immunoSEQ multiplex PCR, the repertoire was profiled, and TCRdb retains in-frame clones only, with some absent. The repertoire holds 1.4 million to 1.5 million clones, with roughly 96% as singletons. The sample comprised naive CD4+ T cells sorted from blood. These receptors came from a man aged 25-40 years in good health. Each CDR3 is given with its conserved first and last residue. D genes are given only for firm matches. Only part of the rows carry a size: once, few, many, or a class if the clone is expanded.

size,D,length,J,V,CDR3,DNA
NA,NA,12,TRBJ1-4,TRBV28,CASSLAEPKLFF,TGTGCCAGCAGTTTAGCCGAACCAAAACTGTTTTTT
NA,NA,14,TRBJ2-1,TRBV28,CATGPQSSYNEQFF,TGTGCCACCGGACCCCAGAGCTCCTACAATGAGCAGTTCTTC
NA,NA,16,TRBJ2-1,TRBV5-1,CASSLGGSLVYNEQFF,TGCGCCAGCAGCCTTGGCGGTTCACTAGTTTACAATGAGCAGTTCTTC
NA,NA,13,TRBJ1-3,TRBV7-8,CASSFGTGNTIYF,TGTGCCAGCAGTTTCGGCACTGGAAACACCATATATTTT
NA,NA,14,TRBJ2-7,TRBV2,CASSEQGKSYEQYF,TGTGCCAGCAGTGAACAGGGGAAAAGCTACGAGCAGTACTTC
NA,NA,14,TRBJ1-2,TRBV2,CASSESGSNYGYTF,TGTGCCAGCAGTGAGTCTGGATCAAACTATGGCTACACCTTC
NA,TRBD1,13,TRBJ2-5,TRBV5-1,CATGTGAGETQYF,TGCGCCACCGGGACAGGGGCCGGGGAGACCCAGTACTTC
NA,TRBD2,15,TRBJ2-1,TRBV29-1,CSADPGGRAGTEQFF,TGCAGCGCCGACCCTGGCGGGAGGGCGGGCACTGAGCAGTTCTTC
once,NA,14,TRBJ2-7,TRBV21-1,CASSILTGQYEQYF,TGTGCCAGCAGCATATTGACAGGGCAATACGAGCAGTACTTC
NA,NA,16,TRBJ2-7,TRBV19,CASIGRAGRSFYEQYF,TGTGCCAGTATCGGTAGGGCCGGGCGTTCATTCTACGAGCAGTACTTC
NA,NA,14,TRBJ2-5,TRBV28,CASSSIRGQETQYF,TGTGCCAGCAGTTCTATACGGGGCCAAGAGACCCAGTACTTC
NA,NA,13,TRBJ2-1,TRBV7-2,CASSLGPSIEQFF,TGTGCCAGCAGCTTAGGACCCAGCATTGAGCAGTTCTTC
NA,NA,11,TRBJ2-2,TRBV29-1,CSVMLNGELFF,TGCAGCGTTATGCTGAACGGGGAGCTGTTTTTT
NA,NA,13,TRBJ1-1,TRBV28,CASRNGVPPEAFF,TGTGCCAGCAGAAACGGGGTTCCCCCTGAAGCTTTCTTT
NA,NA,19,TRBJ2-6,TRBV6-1,CASRGAGGSKGSGANVLTF,TGTGCCAGCCGTGGAGCGGGTGGCTCCAAGGGCTCTGGGGCCAACGTCCTGACTTTC
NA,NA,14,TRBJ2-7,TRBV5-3,CARSTGLGGYEQYF,TGTGCCAGAAGCACAGGTCTGGGGGGATACGAGCAGTACTTC
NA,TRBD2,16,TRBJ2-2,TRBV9,CASSARGDENTGELFF,TGTGCCAGCAGCGCCCGGGGGGACGAGAACACCGGGGAGCTGTTTTTT
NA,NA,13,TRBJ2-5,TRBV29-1,CSVVEGGGETQYF,TGCAGCGTCGTTGAGGGGGGCGGCGAGACCCAGTACTTC
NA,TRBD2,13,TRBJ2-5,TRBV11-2,CASGGGRTETQYF,TGTGCCAGTGGCGGCGGGAGGACAGAGACCCAGTACTTC
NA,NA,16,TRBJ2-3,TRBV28,CASSLFLGGGTDTQYF,TGTGCCAGCAGTTTATTCCTCGGCGGGGGCACAGATACGCAGTATTTT
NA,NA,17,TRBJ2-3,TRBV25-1,CASSAPPTRKVLDTQYF,TGTGCCAGCAGTGCGCCTCCGACTAGAAAGGTATTAGATACGCAGTATTTT
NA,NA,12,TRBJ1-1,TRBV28,CASSPRVAEAFF,TGTGCCAGCAGTCCCAGGGTTGCTGAAGCTTTCTTT
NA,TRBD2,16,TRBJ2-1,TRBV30,CAWSVTLAGPHNEQFF,TGTGCCTGGAGTGTAACCCTAGCGGGGCCACACAATGAGCAGTTCTTC
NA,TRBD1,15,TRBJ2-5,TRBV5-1,CASSLDGTGKETQYF,TGCGCCAGCAGCTTGGACGGGACAGGGAAAGAGACCCAGTACTTC
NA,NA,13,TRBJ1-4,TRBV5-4,CASSPGTNEKLFF,TGTGCCAGCAGCCCGGGAACCAATGAAAAACTGTTTTTT
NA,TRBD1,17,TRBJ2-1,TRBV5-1,CASSPNLGQGGPYEQFF,TGCGCCAGCAGCCCCAACCTGGGACAGGGGGGTCCCTATGAGCAGTTCTTC
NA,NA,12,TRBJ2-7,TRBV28,CASSPSPYEQYF,TGTGCCAGCAGCCCCAGCCCTTACGAGCAGTACTTC
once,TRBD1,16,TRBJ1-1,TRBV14,CASSQTTGTMNTEAFF,TGTGCCAGCAGCCAAACGACAGGGACTATGAACACTGAAGCTTTCTTT
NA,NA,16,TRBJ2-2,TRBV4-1,CASSQASGTNTGELFF,TGCGCCAGCAGCCAAGCCTCCGGGACCAACACCGGGGAGCTGTTTTTT
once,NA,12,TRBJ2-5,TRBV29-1,CSVEPIQETQYF,TGCAGCGTTGAACCTATCCAAGAGACCCAGTACTTC
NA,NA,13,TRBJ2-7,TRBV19,CASSIAPTYEQYF,TGTGCCAGTAGTATAGCCCCCACCTACGAGCAGTACTTC
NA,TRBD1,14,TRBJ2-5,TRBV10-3,CAISGGTGGETQYF,TGTGCCATCAGTGGAGGGACAGGGGGTGAAACCCAGTACTTC
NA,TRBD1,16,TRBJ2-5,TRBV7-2,CASSSSSGTAQETQYF,TGTGCCAGCAGCTCATCGAGTGGGACAGCGCAAGAGACCCAGTACTTC
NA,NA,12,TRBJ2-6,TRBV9,CASSPETNVLTF,TGTGCCAGCAGCCCAGAGACCAACGTCCTGACTTTC
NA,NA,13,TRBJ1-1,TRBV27,CASSRTVNTEAFF,TGTGCCAGCAGCCGGACAGTGAACACTGAAGCTTTCTTT
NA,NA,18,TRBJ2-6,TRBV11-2,CASSLVRGARSGANVLTF,TGTGCCAGCAGCTTAGTCCGGGGGGCCCGCTCTGGGGCCAACGTCCTGACTTTC
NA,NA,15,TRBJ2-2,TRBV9,CASSPNRGDTGELFF,TGTGCCAGCAGCCCAAACCGGGGAGACACCGGGGAGCTGTTTTTT
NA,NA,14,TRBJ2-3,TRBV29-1,CSVESQGERVRQYF,TGCAGCGTTGAGAGTCAGGGTGAGAGGGTGCGGCAGTATTTT
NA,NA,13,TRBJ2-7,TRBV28,CASSPGGYYEQYF,TGTGCCAGCAGCCCAGGGGGGTACTACGAGCAGTACTTC
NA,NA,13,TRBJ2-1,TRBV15,CATSRWPRNEQFF,TGTGCCACCAGCAGATGGCCCCGCAATGAGCAGTTCTTC
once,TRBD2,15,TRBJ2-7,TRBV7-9,CASSFRGRTSGEQYF,TGTGCCAGCAGCTTCAGGGGCCGGACTAGCGGCGAGCAGTACTTC
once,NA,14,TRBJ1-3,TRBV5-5,CASSLQGSGNTIYF,TGTGCCAGCAGCTTACAGGGCTCTGGAAACACCATATATTTT
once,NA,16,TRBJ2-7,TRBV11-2,CASSPYAGTPYYEQYF,TGTGCCAGCAGCCCATACGCAGGGACACCTTACTACGAGCAGTACTTC
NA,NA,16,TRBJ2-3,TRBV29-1,CSVGGTHSGNPDTQYF,TGCAGCGTTGGGGGAACACATAGTGGTAATCCAGATACGCAGTATTTT
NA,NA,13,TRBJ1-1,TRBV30,CAWSVGQYTEAFF,TGTGCCTGGAGTGTCGGACAGTACACTGAAGCTTTCTTT
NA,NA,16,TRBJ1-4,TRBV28,CASSPFRLNREEKLFF,TGTGCCAGCAGTCCCTTTCGGTTGAACAGGGAAGAAAAACTGTTTTTT
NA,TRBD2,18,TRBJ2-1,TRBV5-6,CASRKFTAGEAVYNEQFF,TGTGCCAGCAGGAAATTTACAGCGGGAGAAGCGGTATACAATGAGCAGTTCTTC
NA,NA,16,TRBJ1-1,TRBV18,CASSPGPAAMNTEAFF,TGTGCCAGCTCACCTGGCCCTGCAGCCATGAACACTGAAGCTTTCTTT
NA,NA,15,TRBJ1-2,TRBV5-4,CASSFPDQGNYGYTF,TGTGCCAGCAGCTTTCCGGACCAGGGAAACTATGGCTACACCTTC
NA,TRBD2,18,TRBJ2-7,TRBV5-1,CASSSGLAGGPVHYEQYF,TGCGCCAGCAGCTCCGGACTAGCGGGAGGGCCAGTCCACTACGAGCAGTACTTC